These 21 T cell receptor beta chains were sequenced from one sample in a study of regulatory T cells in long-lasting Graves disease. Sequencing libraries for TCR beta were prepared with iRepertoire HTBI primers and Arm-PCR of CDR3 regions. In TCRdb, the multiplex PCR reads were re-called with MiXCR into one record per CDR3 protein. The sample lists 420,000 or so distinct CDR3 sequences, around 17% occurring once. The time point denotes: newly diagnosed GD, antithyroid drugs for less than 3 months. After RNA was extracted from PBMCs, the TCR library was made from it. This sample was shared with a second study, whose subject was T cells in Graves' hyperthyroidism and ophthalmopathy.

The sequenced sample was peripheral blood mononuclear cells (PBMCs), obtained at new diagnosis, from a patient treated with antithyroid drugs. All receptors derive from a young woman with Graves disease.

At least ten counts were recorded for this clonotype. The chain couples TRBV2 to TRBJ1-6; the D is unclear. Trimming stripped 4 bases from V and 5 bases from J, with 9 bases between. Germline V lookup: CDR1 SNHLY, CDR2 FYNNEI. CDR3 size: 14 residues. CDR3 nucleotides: TGTGCCAGCAGTGCCCAGCGGAATAATTCACCCCTCCACTTT. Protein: CASSAQRNNSPLHF.

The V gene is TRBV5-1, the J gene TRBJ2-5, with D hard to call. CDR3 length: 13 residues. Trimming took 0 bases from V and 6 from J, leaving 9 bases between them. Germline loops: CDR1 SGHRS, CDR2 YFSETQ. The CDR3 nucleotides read TGCGCCAGCAGCTTGGAGTACGGAAAGACCCAGTACTTC. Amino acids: CASSLEYGKTQYF.

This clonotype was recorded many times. The CDR3 here is CASSLGGTGQETQYF. DNA for the CDR3: TGTGCCAGCAGCTTAGGGGGGACGGGCCAGGAGACCCAGTACTTC. The chain couples TRBV11-2 to TRBJ2-5; D assignment may be TRBD1 or TRBD2 (5 bases each). CDR1 is SGHAT and CDR2 is FQNNGV in the germline V gene. V was pared by 1 base and J by 5 bases, with 14 bases between. This CDR3 spans 15 amino acids. The complete variable domain, with remaining parts taken from reference TRBV11-2 and TRBJ2-5, reads EAGVAQSPRYKIIEKRQSVAFWCNPISGHATLYWYQQILGQGPKLLIQFQNNGVVDDSQLPKDRFSAERLKGVDSTLKIQPAKLEDSAVYLCASSLGGTGQETQYFGPGTRLLVL.

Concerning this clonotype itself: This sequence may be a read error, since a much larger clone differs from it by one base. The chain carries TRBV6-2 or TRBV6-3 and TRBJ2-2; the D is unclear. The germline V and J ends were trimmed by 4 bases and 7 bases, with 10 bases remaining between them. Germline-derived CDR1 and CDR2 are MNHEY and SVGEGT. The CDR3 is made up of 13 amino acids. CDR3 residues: CASSSRMDGELFF. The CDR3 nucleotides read TGTGCCAGCAGTTCGCGGATGGACGGGGAGCTGTTTTTT.

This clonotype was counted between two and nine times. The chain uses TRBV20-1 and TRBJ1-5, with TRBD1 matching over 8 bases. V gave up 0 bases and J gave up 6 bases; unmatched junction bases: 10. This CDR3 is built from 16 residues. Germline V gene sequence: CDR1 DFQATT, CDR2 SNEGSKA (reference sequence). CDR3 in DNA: TGCAGTGCTAGAGATTTGGGCGCAGGGGGCGGTCAGCCCCAGCATTTT. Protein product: CSARDLGAGGGQPQHF.

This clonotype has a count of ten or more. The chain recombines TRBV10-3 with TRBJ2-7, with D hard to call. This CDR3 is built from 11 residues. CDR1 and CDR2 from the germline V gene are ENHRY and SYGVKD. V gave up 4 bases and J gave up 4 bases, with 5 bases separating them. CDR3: CAISGEYEQYF. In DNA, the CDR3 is TGTGCCATCAGTGGGGAATACGAGCAGTACTTC.

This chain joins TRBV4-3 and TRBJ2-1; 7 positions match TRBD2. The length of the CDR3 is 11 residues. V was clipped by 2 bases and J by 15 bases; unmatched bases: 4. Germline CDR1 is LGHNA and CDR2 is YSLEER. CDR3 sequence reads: CASSQYREVFF. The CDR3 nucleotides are TGCGCCAGCAGCCAATACCGGGAGGTGTTCTTC.

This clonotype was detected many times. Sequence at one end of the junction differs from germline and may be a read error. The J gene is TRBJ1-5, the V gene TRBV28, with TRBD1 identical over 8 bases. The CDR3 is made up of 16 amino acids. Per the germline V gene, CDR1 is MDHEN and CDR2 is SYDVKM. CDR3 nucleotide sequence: TGTGCCAGCAGTTTCAGCCCCGCAGGGGGCAAGCAGCCCCAGCATTTT. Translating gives CASSFSPAGGKQPQHF.

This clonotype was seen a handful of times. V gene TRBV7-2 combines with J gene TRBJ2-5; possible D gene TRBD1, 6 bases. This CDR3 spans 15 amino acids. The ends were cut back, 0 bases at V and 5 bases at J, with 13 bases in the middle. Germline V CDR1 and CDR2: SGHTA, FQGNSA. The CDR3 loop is CASSLAGTTGETQYF. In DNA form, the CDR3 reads TGTGCCAGCAGCTTAGCTGGGACAACCGGGGAGACCCAGTACTTC.

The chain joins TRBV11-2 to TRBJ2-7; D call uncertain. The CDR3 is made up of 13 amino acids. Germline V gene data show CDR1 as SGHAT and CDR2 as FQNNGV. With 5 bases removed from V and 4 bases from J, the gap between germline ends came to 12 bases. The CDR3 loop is CASSPHLLYEQYF. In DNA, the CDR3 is TGTGCCAGCAGCCCCCACCTCTTATACGAGCAGTACTTC.

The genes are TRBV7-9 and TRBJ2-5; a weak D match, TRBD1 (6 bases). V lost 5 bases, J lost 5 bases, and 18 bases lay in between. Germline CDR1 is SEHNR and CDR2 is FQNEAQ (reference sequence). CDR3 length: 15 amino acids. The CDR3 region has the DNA TGTGCCAGCAGCCAACCAGGACAGTCCAAGGAGACCCAGTACTTC. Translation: CASSQPGQSKETQYF.

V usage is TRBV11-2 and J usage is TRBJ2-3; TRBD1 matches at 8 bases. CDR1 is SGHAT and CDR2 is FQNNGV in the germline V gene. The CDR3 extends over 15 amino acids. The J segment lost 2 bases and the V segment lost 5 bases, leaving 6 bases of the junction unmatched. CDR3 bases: TGTGCCAGCAGCCACAGACAGGGGTTCACAGATACGCAGTATTTT. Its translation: CASSHRQGFTDTQYF.

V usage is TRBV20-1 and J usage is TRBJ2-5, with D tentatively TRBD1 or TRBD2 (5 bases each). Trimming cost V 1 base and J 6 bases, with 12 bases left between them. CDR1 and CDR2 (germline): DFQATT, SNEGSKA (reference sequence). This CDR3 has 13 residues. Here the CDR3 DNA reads TGCAGTGCTAGAGGCCGGGGCGGGCAGACCCAGTACTTC. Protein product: CSARGRGGQTQYF.

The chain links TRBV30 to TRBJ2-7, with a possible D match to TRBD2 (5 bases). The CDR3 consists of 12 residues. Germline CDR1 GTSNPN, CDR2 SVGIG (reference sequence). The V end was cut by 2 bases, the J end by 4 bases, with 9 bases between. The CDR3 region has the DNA TGTGCCTGGAGTCTAGGCGGGTACGAGCAGTACTTC. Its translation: CAWSLGGYEQYF. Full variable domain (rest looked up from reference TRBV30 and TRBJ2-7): SQTIHQWPATLVQPVGSPLSLECTVEGTSNPNLYWYRQAAGRGLQLLFYSVGIGQISSEVPQNLSASRPQDRQFILSSKKLLLSDSGFYLCAWSLGGYEQYFGPGTRLTVT.

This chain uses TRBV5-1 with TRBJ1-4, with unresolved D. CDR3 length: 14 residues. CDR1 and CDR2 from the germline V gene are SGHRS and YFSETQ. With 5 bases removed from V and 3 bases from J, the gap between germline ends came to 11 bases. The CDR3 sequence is CASRLNSANEKLFF. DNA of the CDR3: TGCGCCAGCAGACTGAACAGTGCTAATGAAAAACTGTTTTTT.

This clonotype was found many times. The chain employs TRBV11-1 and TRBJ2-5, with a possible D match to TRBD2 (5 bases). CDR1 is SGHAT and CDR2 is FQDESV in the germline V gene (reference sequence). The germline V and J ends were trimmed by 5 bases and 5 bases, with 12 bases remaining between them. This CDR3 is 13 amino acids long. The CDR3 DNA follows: TGTGCCAGCAGCCGGGGAGAGGCTGAGACCCAGTACTTC. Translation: CASSRGEAETQYF.

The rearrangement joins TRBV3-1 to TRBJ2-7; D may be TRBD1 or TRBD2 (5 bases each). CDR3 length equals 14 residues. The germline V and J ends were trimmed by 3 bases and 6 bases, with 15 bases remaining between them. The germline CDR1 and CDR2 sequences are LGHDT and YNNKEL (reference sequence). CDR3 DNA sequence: TGTGCCAGCAGCCAGATCGAATGGGGGTTCGAGCAGTACTTC. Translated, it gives CASSQIEWGFEQYF.

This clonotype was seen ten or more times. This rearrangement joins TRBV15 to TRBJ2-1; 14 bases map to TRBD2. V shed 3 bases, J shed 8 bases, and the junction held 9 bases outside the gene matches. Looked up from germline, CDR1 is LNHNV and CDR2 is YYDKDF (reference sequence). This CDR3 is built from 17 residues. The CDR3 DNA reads TGTGCCACCAGCAGCTGGTGGACTAGCGGGAGGTCCGATGAGCAGTTCTTC. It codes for CATSSWWTSGRSDEQFF.

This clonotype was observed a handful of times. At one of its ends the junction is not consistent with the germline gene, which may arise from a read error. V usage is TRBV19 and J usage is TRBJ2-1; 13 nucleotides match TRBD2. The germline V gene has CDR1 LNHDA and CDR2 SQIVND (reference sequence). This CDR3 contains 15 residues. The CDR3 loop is CASSPWTSGGNGQFF. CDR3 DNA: TGTGCCAGTAGCCCTTGGACTAGCGGGGGAAATGGGCAGTTCTTC.

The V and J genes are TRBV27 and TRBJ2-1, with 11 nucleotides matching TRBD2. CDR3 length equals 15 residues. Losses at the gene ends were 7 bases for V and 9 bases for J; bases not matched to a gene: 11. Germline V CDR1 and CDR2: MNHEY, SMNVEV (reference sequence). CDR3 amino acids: CASTLGTSGSGEQFF. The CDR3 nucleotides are TGTGCCAGCACCCTAGGCACTAGCGGGAGTGGTGAGCAGTTCTTC.

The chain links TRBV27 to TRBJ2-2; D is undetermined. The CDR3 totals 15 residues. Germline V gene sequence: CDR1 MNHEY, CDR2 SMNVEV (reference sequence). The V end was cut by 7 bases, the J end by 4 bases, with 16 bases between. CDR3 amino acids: CASKQLRVSTGELFF. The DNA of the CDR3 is TGTGCCAGCAAACAACTTAGGGTCAGCACCGGGGAGCTGTTTTTT.